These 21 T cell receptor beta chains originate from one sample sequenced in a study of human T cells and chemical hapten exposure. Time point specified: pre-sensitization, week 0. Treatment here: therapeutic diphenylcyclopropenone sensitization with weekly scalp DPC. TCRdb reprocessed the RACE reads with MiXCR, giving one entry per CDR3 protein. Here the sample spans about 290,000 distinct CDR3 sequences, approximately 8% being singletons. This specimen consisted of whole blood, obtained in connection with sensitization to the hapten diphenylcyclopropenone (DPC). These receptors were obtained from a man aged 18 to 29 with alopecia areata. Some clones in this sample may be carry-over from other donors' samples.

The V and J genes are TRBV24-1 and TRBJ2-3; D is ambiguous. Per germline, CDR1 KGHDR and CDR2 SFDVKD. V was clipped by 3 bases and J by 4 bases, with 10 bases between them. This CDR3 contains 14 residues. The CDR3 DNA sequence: TGTGCCACCAGTGATGGTCGTGGCTCAGATACGCAGTATTTT. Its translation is CATSDGRGSDTQYF.

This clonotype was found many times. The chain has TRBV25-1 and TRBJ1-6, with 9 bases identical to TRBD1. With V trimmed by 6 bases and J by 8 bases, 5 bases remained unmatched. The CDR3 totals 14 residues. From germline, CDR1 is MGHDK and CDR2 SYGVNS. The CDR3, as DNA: TGTGCCAGCAGGAGGACAGGGGATTATTCACCCCTCCACTTT. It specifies CASRRTGDYSPLHF.

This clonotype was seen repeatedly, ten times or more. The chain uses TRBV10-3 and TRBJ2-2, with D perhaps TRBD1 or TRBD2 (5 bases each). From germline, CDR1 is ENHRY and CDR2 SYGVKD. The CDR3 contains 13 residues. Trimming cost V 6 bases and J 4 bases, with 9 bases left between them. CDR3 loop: CAIRGPLTGELFF. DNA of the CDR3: TGTGCCATCAGGGGACCTCTCACCGGGGAGCTGTTTTTT.

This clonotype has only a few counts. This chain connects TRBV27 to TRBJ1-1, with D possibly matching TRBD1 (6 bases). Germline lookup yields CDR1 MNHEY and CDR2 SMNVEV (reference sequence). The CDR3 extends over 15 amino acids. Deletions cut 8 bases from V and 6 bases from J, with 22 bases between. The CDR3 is CASSAGDGPGSEAFF. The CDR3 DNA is TGTGCCAGCTCGGCAGGGGACGGTCCTGGATCTGAAGCTTTCTTT.

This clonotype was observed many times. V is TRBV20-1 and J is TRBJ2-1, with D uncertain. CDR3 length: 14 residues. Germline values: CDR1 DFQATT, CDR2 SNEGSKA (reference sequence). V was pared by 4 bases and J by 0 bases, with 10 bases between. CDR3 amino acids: CSAIRQVSYNEQFF. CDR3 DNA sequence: TGCAGTGCTATACGCCAGGTCTCCTACAATGAGCAGTTCTTC.

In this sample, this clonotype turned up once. Here the CDR3 DNA reads TGCAGTGCTAGAGATACGGGCAAAACCGGGGAGCTGTTTTTT. Translated: CSARDTGKTGELFF. The chain uses TRBV20-1 and TRBJ2-2; D is undetermined. Germline lookup yields CDR1 DFQATT and CDR2 SNEGSKA (reference sequence). Trimming pared 0 bases from V and 5 bases from J, leaving 10 bases between. The CDR3 consists of 14 residues.

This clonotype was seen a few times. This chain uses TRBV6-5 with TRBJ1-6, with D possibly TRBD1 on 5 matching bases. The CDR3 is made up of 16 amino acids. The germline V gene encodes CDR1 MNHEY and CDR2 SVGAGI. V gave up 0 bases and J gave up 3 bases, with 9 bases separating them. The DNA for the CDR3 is TGTGCCAGCAGTTACTCGTCAGGGATCTATAATTCACCCCTCCACTTT. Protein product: CASSYSSGIYNSPLHF.

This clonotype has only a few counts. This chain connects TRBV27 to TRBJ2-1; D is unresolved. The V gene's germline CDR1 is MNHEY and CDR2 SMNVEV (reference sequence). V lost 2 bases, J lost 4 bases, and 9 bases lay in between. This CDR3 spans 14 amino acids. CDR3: CASSLDKDYNEQFF. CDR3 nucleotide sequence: TGTGCCAGCAGTTTAGACAAGGATTACAATGAGCAGTTCTTC.

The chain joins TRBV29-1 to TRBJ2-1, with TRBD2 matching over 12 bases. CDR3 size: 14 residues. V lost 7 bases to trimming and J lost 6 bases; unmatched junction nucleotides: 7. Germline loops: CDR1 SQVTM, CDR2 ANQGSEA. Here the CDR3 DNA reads TGCAGCGCCGCGACTAGCGGGGGCCCCAATGAGCAGTTCTTC. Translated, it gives CSAATSGGPNEQFF.

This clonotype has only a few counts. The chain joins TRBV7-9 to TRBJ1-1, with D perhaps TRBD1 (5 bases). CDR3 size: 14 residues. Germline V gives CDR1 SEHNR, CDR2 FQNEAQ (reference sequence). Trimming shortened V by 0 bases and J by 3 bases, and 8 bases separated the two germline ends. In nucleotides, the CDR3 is TGTGCCAGCAGCTTAGCGGTCAGGGACACTGAAGCTTTCTTT. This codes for CASSLAVRDTEAFF.

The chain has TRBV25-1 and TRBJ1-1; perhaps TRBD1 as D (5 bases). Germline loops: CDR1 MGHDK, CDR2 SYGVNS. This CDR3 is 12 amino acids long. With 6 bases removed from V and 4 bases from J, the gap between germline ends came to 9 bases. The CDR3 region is CASRGRATEAFF. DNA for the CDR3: TGTGCCAGCAGGGGCAGGGCCACTGAAGCTTTCTTT.

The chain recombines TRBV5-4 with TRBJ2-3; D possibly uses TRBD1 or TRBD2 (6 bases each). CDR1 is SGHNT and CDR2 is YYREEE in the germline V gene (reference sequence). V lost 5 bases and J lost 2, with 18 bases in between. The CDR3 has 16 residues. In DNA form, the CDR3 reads TGTGCCAGCAGTTACGGGGGCCGGCAGGACACAGATACGCAGTATTTT. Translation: CASSYGGRQDTDTQYF.

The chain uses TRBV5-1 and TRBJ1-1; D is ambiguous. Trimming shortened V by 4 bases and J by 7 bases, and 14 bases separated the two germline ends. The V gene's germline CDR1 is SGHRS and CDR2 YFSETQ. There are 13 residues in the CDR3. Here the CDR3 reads CASSPTGRDEAFF. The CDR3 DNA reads TGCGCCAGCAGCCCAACCGGACGGGATGAAGCTTTCTTT.

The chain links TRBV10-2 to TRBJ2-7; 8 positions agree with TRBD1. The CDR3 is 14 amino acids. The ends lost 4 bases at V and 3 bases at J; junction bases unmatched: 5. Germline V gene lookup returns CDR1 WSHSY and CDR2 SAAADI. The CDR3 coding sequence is TGCGCCAGCAGTGTCCTCGGACAGGGCTACGAGCAGTACTTC. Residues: CASSVLGQGYEQYF.

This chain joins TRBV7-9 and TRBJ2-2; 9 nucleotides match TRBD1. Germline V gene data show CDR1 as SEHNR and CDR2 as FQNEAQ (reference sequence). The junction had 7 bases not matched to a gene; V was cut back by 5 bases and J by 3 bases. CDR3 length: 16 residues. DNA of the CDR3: TGTGCCAGCAGCCCCCCCGGGACAGGGTACACCGGGGAGCTGTTTTTT. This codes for CASSPPGTGYTGELFF.

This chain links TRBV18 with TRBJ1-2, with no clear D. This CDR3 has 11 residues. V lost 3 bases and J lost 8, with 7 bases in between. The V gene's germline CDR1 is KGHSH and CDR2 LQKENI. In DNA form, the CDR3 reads TGTGCCAGCTCACCTGGAAGGGGCTACACCTTC. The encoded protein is CASSPGRGYTF.

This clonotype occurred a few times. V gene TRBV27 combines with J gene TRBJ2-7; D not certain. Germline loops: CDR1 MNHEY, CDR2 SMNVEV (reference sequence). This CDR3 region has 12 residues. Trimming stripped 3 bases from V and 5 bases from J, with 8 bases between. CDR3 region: CASSLRSNEQYV. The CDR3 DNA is TGTGCCAGCAGTTTGAGGTCGAACGAGCAGTACGTC.

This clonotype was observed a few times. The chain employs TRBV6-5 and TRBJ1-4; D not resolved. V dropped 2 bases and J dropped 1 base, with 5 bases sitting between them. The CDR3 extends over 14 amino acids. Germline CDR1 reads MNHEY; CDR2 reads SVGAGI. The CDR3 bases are TGTGCCAGCAGTTACGTTGTAACTAATGAAAAACTGTTTTTT. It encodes CASSYVVTNEKLFF.

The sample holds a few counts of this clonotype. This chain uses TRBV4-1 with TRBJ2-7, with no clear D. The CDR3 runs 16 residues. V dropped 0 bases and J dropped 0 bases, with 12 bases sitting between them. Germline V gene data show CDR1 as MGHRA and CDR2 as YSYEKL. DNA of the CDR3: TGCGCCAGCAGCCAAGAAATGGCACACCCCTCCTACGAGCAGTACTTC. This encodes CASSQEMAHPSYEQYF.

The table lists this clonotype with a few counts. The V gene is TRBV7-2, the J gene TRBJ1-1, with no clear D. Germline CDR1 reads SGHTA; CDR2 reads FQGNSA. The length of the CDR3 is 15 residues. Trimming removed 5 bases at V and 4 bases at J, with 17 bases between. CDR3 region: CASSPTTPVVTEAFF. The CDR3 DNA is TGTGCCAGCAGCCCGACTACACCGGTGGTCACTGAAGCTTTCTTT.

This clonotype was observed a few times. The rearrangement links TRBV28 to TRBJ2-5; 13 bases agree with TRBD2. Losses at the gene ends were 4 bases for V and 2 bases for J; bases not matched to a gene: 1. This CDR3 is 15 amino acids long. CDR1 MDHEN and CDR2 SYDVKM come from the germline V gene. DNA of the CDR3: TGTGCCAGCAGTTGGACTAGCGGGGGACAAGAGACCCAGTACTTC. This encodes CASSWTSGGQETQYF.